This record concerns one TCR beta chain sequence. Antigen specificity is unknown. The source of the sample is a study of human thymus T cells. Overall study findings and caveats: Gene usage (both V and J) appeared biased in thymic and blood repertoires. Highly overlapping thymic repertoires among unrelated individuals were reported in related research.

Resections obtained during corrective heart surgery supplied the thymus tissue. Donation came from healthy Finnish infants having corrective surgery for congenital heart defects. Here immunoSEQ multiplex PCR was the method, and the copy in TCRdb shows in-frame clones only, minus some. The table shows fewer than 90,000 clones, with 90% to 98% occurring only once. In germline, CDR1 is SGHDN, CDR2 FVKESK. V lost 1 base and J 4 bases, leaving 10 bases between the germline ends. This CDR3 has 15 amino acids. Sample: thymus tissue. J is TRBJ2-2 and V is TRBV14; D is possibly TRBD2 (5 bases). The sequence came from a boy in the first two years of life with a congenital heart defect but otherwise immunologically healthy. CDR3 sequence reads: CASSQVAGLTGELFF. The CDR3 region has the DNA TGTGCCAGCAGCCAAGTCGCAGGACTCACCGGGGAGCTGTTTTTT.